This T cell receptor (beta chain) was observed in a study of chemoradiotherapy in HPV16-positive cancers. Overall study findings and caveats: Candidate HPV-specific clones and E7-related TCR motifs grew in tumor during treatment. In HPV16-positive patients, HPV-responsive T-cell expansion tracked better recurrence-free survival. The functional HPV-specific definition rests on just a couple of HPV16-positive patients.

The CDR3 is 16 amino acids. The germline gives CDR1 SGHDT, CDR2 YYEEEE. The ends lost 3 bases at V and 10 bases at J; junction bases unmatched: 10. The table came from immunoSEQ multiplex PCR; TCRdb's copy has only in-frame clones and leaves some out. The table has about 32,000 clones, around 88% seen once. Points on this clone: Its antigen remains unidentified.

Sequencing used blood, obtained from a patient who underwent chemoradiotherapy. The sequence was collected from a human donor with HPV-associated anogenital cancer. The chain carries TRBV5-6 and TRBJ2-1; TRBD2 matches 13 bases. The CDR3, as DNA: TGTGCCAGCAGCTACGGGACTAGCGGGGCCGGCCGGGAGCAGTTCTTC. Protein product: CASSYGTSGAGREQFF.